This is a list of T cell receptor beta chains from one sample in a study of cytomegalovirus exposure and HLA in healthy donors. Clones were sequenced by immunoSEQ multiplex PCR, and TCRdb holds only the in-frame ones, with some missing. The repertoire has 100,000 to 150,000 clones, roughly 80% of them found once; the top ten carry approximately 0.86%. The source material was PBMCs. Receptors were obtained from a woman in her fifties or sixties in good health and CMV-seronegative. The CDR3 runs from the conserved cysteine through the conserved F or W. The D gene is left open where the match is weak. Only some rows state a clone size, as once, few, many or a class for expanded clones.

clone_size	v_call	cdr3_length	d_call	j_call	cdr3_aa	cdr3_nt
.	TRBV28	13	.	TRBJ2-7	CASSFGRGYEQYF	TGTGCCAGCAGTTTCGGCAGGGGCTACGAGCAGTACTTC
.	TRBV6-1	14	.	TRBJ1-6	CASSDSGPNSPLHF	TGTGCCAGCAGTGATTCAGGTCCTAATTCACCCCTCCACTTT
.	TRBV9	14	.	TRBJ2-7	CASSAVLEGYEQYF	TGTGCCAGCAGCGCGGTCTTGGAGGGCTACGAGCAGTACTTC
.	TRBV28	14	TRBD1	TRBJ1-4	CASSLGQGNEKLFF	TGTGCCAGCAGTCTGGGACAGGGAAATGAAAAACTGTTTTTT
.	TRBV5-1	15	.	TRBJ2-5	CASSLVSGGEETQYF	TGCGCCAGCAGCTTGGTTTCGGGGGGCGAAGAGACCCAGTACTTC
.	TRBV28	11	.	TRBJ1-1	CASSTGTKAFF	TGTGCCAGCAGTACAGGGACGAAAGCTTTCTTT
.	TRBV9	14	TRBD2	TRBJ2-3	CASTRAGGTDTQYF	TGTGCCAGCACCAGAGCGGGGGGGACAGATACGCAGTATTTT
.	TRBV5-4	16	TRBD2	TRBJ2-2	CASSGGGLAGSGELFF	TGTGCCAGCAGTGGGGGGGGACTAGCGGGCTCCGGGGAGCTGTTTTTT
.	TRBV7-7	14	.	TRBJ1-5	CASSFITGRQPQHF	TGTGCCAGCAGCTTTATCACAGGGCGGCAGCCCCAGCATTTT
.	TRBV7-6	16	TRBD1	TRBJ2-7	CASSFDGTANSYEQYF	TGTGCCAGCAGCTTCGACGGGACAGCGAACTCCTACGAGCAGTACTTC
few	TRBV19	16	TRBD1	TRBJ1-4	CASRNRQGQPNEKLFF	TGTGCCAGTAGGAACAGACAGGGGCAACCTAATGAAAAACTGTTTTTT